The rows below give T cell receptor beta chains drawn from one sample of a study of blood T cell repertoires in COVID-19. Assay: immunoSEQ multiplex PCR; the TCRdb copy retains only in-frame clones and omits some. The table shows 250,000 or so clones, with 88% occurring only once. The sample comprised peripheral blood. These receptors all come from a woman aged 55-75 years with acute or convalescent COVID-19. The CDR3 runs from the conserved cysteine through the conserved F or W. D genes are given only for firm matches. Clone size, where shown, is once, few, many, or a class for clones that have expanded.

size: NA; V: TRBV15; D: NA; J: TRBJ2-1; DNA: TGTGCCACCAGCAGAGAGGCTGGGAGGGGGATAGAGCAGTTCTTC; CDR3: CATSREAGRGIEQFF
size: NA; V: TRBV14; D: TRBD1; J: TRBJ1-4; DNA: TGTGCCAGCAGCCAAAAGACAGGGCTGGGAGAAAAACTGTTTTTT; CDR3: CASSQKTGLGEKLFF
size: NA; V: TRBV3-1/TRBV3-2; D: NA; J: TRBJ2-2; DNA: TGTGCCAGCAGCTATAAGGGGTATGGCGGGGAGCTGTTTTTT; CDR3: CASSYKGYGGELFF
size: NA; V: TRBV7-7; D: NA; J: TRBJ2-3; DNA: TGTGCTAGCAGCCCACAACCCGGCACAGATACGCAGTATTTT; CDR3: CASSPQPGTDTQYF
size: NA; V: TRBV5-1; D: NA; J: TRBJ2-5; DNA: TGCGCCAGCAGCTTGCTCTCAGGGCAAGAGACCCAGTACTTC; CDR3: CASSLLSGQETQYF
size: NA; V: TRBV5-1; D: TRBD2; J: TRBJ2-5; DNA: TGCGCCAGCAGCTTGGCCGCGGCGGGGGGACAAGAGACCCAGTACTTC; CDR3: CASSLAAAGGQETQYF
size: NA; V: TRBV7-7; D: TRBD2; J: TRBJ2-1; DNA: TGTGCTAGCAGCCCCGATACCGGGACTAGTTACAATGAGCAGTTCTTC; CDR3: CASSPDTGTSYNEQFF
size: NA; V: TRBV21-1; D: NA; J: TRBJ1-1; DNA: TGTGCCAGCAGCAAAGTGAGTTGGGGGGGCACTGAAGCTTTCTTT; CDR3: CASSKVSWGGTEAFF
size: NA; V: TRBV9; D: TRBD1; J: TRBJ1-1; DNA: TGTGCCAGCAGCCCGAGGGGACAGCTGAACACTGAAGCTTTCTTT; CDR3: CASSPRGQLNTEAFF
size: once; V: TRBV5-6; D: TRBD1; J: TRBJ2-1; DNA: TGTGCCAGCAGCTCGGACAGGGGTTTCGAGTTCTTC; CDR3: CASSSDRGFEFF
size: NA; V: TRBV6-5; D: NA; J: TRBJ1-2; DNA: TGTGCCAGCAAACTAACTCTTAACTATGGCTACACCTTC; CDR3: CASKLTLNYGYTF
size: NA; V: TRBV19; D: NA; J: TRBJ1-1; DNA: TGTGCCAGTAGTGTTTTAAAGAACACTGAAGCTTTCTTT; CDR3: CASSVLKNTEAFF
size: NA; V: TRBV5-6; D: NA; J: TRBJ1-5; DNA: TGTGCCAGCAGCTTACAGGGCCCGGGTCAGCCCCAGCATTTT; CDR3: CASSLQGPGQPQHF
size: NA; V: TRBV5-1; D: TRBD2; J: TRBJ2-3; DNA: TGCGCCAGCAGCTTGGGAATAGCGGGCGCTAGCACAGATACGCAGTATTTT; CDR3: CASSLGIAGASTDTQYF
size: NA; V: TRBV27; D: TRBD1; J: TRBJ1-1; DNA: TGTGCCAGCAGCCTATATCTTCGACAGGGACCGACTGAAGCTTTCTTT; CDR3: CASSLYLRQGPTEAFF
size: NA; V: TRBV18; D: NA; J: TRBJ1-1; DNA: TGTGCCAGCTCACCAAAAGGTACAGGAGGGGAAGCTTTCTTT; CDR3: CASSPKGTGGEAFF
size: NA; V: TRBV27; D: TRBD2; J: TRBJ2-7; DNA: TGTGCCAGCAGTTTCGGGAGGGCGGGCGGATTCTACGAGCAGTACTTC; CDR3: CASSFGRAGGFYEQYF
size: once; V: TRBV6-5; D: TRBD1; J: TRBJ1-1; DNA: TGTGCCAGCAGTTACCAGACAGGGATCACCGTCACTGAAGCTTTCTTT; CDR3: CASSYQTGITVTEAFF
size: NA; V: TRBV5-1; D: NA; J: TRBJ1-5; DNA: TGCGCCAGCAGCTGGATGGGGCCCGATCAGCCCCAGCATTTT; CDR3: CASSWMGPDQPQHF
size: NA; V: TRBV28; D: TRBD2; J: TRBJ2-7; DNA: TGTGCCAGCACCTCTGGGGGAGGGATTCGGTTCGAGCAGTACTTC; CDR3: CASTSGGGIRFEQYF
size: NA; V: TRBV4-1; D: NA; J: TRBJ2-7; DNA: TGCGCCAGCAGCCAAGCTACTTCCTACGAGCAGTACTTC; CDR3: CASSQATSYEQYF
size: once; V: TRBV3-1/TRBV3-2; D: NA; J: TRBJ2-1; DNA: TGTGCCAGCAGCCAAGATACGAGGGCCTCCTACAATGAGCAGTTCTTC; CDR3: CASSQDTRASYNEQFF
size: NA; V: TRBV18; D: TRBD2; J: TRBJ2-7; DNA: TGTGCCAGCTCACCCTCTAGCGGGGACAGCTCCTACGAGCAGTACTTC; CDR3: CASSPSSGDSSYEQYF
size: NA; V: TRBV19; D: NA; J: TRBJ2-2; DNA: TGTGCCAGTACCCTGCAGGGGACCGGGGAGCTGTTTTTT; CDR3: CASTLQGTGELFF
size: NA; V: TRBV7-9; D: NA; J: TRBJ1-3; DNA: TGTGCCAGCAGCTTAGGGGGCCAACGGGGAAACACCATATATTTT; CDR3: CASSLGGQRGNTIYF
size: NA; V: TRBV28; D: NA; J: TRBJ2-4; DNA: TGTGCCAGCCACCCCTCCCGGGACAAAAAAAACATTCAGTACTTC; CDR3: CASHPSRDKKNIQYF
size: NA; V: TRBV2; D: TRBD1; J: TRBJ2-5; DNA: TGTGCCAGCAGGGATGACAGGGTGGGAGAGACCCAGTACTTC; CDR3: CASRDDRVGETQYF
size: NA; V: TRBV19; D: TRBD1; J: TRBJ2-1; DNA: TGTGCTGTAGGGGGGGGACAGGGGTACAATGAGCAGTTCTTC; CDR3: CAVGGGQGYNEQFF
size: NA; V: TRBV7-2; D: TRBD1; J: TRBJ2-1; DNA: TGTGCCAGCAGCTCCACCGGACAGGGGGCCGCAAATGAGCAGTTCTTC; CDR3: CASSSTGQGAANEQFF
size: NA; V: TRBV30; D: NA; J: TRBJ1-2; DNA: TGTGCCTGGAGTGTGGCGGGGGGCGGCTATGGCTACACCTTC; CDR3: CAWSVAGGGYGYTF
size: few; V: TRBV6-1; D: NA; J: TRBJ1-2; DNA: TGTGCCAGCAGTGAAATATCTATGGGCGGGTCAGGAGGCTACACCTTC; CDR3: CASSEISMGGSGGYTF
size: NA; V: TRBV7-8; D: NA; J: TRBJ2-7; DNA: TGTGCCAGCAGCCCTCGACAGGCTCCCCATTACGAGCAGTACTTC; CDR3: CASSPRQAPHYEQYF
size: NA; V: TRBV7-9; D: NA; J: TRBJ1-1; DNA: TGTGCCAGCAGCTTACATGCGGGCCCGAACACTGAAGCTTTCTTT; CDR3: CASSLHAGPNTEAFF
size: NA; V: TRBV6-5; D: TRBD1; J: TRBJ1-5; DNA: TGTGCCAGCAGGCGGGACAGCAATAGCAATCAGCCCCAGCATTTT; CDR3: CASRRDSNSNQPQHF
size: NA; V: TRBV4-1; D: NA; J: TRBJ1-4; DNA: TGCGCCAGCAGCCATGGAAGCGGGAGGGCCCCAACTAATGAAAAACTGTTTTTT; CDR3: CASSHGSGRAPTNEKLFF
size: NA; V: TRBV18; D: NA; J: TRBJ2-7; DNA: TGTGCCAGCTCCTACGGCGATACGCGGGAGCAGTACTTC; CDR3: CASSYGDTREQYF
size: NA; V: TRBV27; D: TRBD2; J: TRBJ2-1; DNA: TGTGCCAGCAGTTTATCCGGGAGGGGGGACAATGAGCAGTTCTTC; CDR3: CASSLSGRGDNEQFF
size: NA; V: TRBV5-1; D: TRBD2; J: TRBJ2-5; DNA: TGCGCCAGCAGCTACGGACTAGCGGGGGGAAAAGAGACCCAGTACTTC; CDR3: CASSYGLAGGKETQYF
size: NA; V: TRBV28; D: NA; J: TRBJ2-3; DNA: TGTGCCAGCAGTTCCCAGGGGCTGATTGCAGATACGCAGTATTTT; CDR3: CASSSQGLIADTQYF
size: NA; V: TRBV30; D: TRBD1; J: TRBJ1-2; DNA: TGTGCCTGGACCGCGTACAGGGGTAATTATGGCTACACCTTC; CDR3: CAWTAYRGNYGYTF
size: NA; V: TRBV19; D: NA; J: TRBJ1-5; DNA: TGTGCCAGTAGTATAGCAACAGGGCACAATCAGCCCCAGCATTTT; CDR3: CASSIATGHNQPQHF
size: NA; V: TRBV10-3; D: TRBD1; J: TRBJ2-7; DNA: TGTGCCATCAGTGAGTCGAAGGGGACAGGGAACTACGAGCAGTACTTC; CDR3: CAISESKGTGNYEQYF
size: NA; V: TRBV11-3; D: NA; J: TRBJ2-2; DNA: TGTGCCAGCAGCTTAGATCCCGGCGGGGAGCTGTTTTTT; CDR3: CASSLDPGGELFF
size: NA; V: TRBV30; D: TRBD1; J: TRBJ1-1; DNA: TGTGCCTGGAGTCCCGGACAGGGGATCCTAATGAACACTGAAGCTTTCTTT; CDR3: CAWSPGQGILMNTEAFF
size: NA; V: TRBV4-2; D: TRBD1; J: TRBJ2-7; DNA: TGTGCCAGCAGCCTGAACATACAGGGGACAATTCGGTACGAGCAGTACTTC; CDR3: CASSLNIQGTIRYEQYF
size: NA; V: TRBV2; D: TRBD2; J: TRBJ2-1; DNA: TGTGCCAGCTGGCGGGGGGTGAGCTCCTACAATGAGCAGTTCTTC; CDR3: CASWRGVSSYNEQFF